Presented here are 32 T cell receptor beta chains from one specimen sequenced in a study of blood T cell repertoires in COVID-19. Libraries were prepared by immunoSEQ multiplex PCR; TCRdb keeps only in-frame clonotypes and omits some of them. Among more than 200,000 clones, around four fifths were seen once, and the ten largest hold 4.2%. The sample consisted of peripheral blood. Every receptor here comes from a man in his 60s with acute or convalescent COVID-19.

The chain uses TRBV18 and TRBJ2-1; 7 positions match TRBD2. The CDR3 is 16 residues long. Germline V gives CDR1 KGHSH, CDR2 LQKENI. V shed 1 base and J 6 bases; nucleotides not matched to a gene: 9. Here the CDR3 DNA reads TGTGCCAGCTCACCACAAGCGGGATCCCCCGGCAATGAGCAGTTCTTC. Its protein product is CASSPQAGSPGNEQFF.

The DNA of the CDR3 is TGTGCCAGCAGCTCTCAGGCCTATGGCTACACCTTC. Amino acid sequence: CASSSQAYGYTF. The rearrangement links TRBV7-9 to TRBJ1-2; unclear D gene. This CDR3 is 12 amino acids long. Deletions cut 4 bases from V and 4 bases from J, with 7 bases between. Germline V gives CDR1 SEHNR, CDR2 FQNEAQ (reference sequence).

The chain employs TRBV19 and TRBJ2-7; 8 bases match TRBD1. This CDR3 spans 14 amino acids. J was trimmed by 3 bases and V by 2 bases; bases with no gene match: 3. In germline, CDR1 is LNHDA, CDR2 SQIVND (reference sequence). In DNA, the CDR3 is TGTGCCAGTAGTATAACAGGGGGAGACTACGAGCAGTACTTC. Encoded protein: CASSITGGDYEQYF.

The V and J genes are TRBV20-1 and TRBJ2-3; perhaps TRBD2 as D (5 bases). Germline V CDR1 and CDR2: DFQATT, SNEGSKA (reference sequence). The CDR3 consists of 15 residues. Trimming shortened V by 3 bases and J by 0 bases, and 13 bases separated the two germline ends. CDR3 sequence reads: CSASERKASTDTQYF. CDR3 bases: TGCAGTGCTAGTGAGCGGAAAGCTAGCACAGATACGCAGTATTTT.

This clone came up once. The CDR3 DNA is TGTGCCAGCAGTCCAAGGACAGGGCTGGCCAAAAACATTCAGTACTTC. It is translated as CASSPRTGLAKNIQYF. The chain carries TRBV6-2 or TRBV6-3 and TRBJ2-4, with TRBD1 identical over 8 bases. Germline CDR1 is MNHEY and CDR2 is SVGEGT. V lost 5 bases to trimming and J lost 1 base; unmatched junction nucleotides: 7. The CDR3 is made up of 16 amino acids.

The CDR3 region has the DNA TGTGCCAGCAGACGGACAGGTATGGGGCCGAGCAATCAGCCCCAGCATTTT. Translated: CASRRTGMGPSNQPQHF. The chain uses TRBV27 and TRBJ1-5; 7 bases line up with TRBD1. There are 17 residues in the CDR3. With V trimmed by 6 bases and J by 1 base, 12 bases remained unmatched. Germline loops: CDR1 MNHEY, CDR2 SMNVEV (reference sequence).

V usage is TRBV5-1 and J usage is TRBJ1-6; TRBD1 agrees at 9 bases. V lost 0 bases, J lost 4 bases, and 2 bases stayed unmatched. Looked up from germline, CDR1 is SGHRS and CDR2 is YFSETQ. The CDR3 runs 16 residues. CDR3 region: CASSLGGTGYNSPLHF. CDR3 DNA: TGCGCCAGCAGCTTGGGGGGGACAGGGTATAATTCACCCCTCCACTTT.

This clone occurred a few times. The chain joins TRBV6-5 to TRBJ1-6; unclear D gene. Germline V gene data show CDR1 as MNHEY and CDR2 as SVGAGI. The CDR3 is 15 residues long. V shed 3 bases and J shed 7 bases, with 13 bases lying between them. The CDR3 reads CASSYEDIRNSPLHF. In DNA form, the CDR3 reads TGTGCCAGCAGTTATGAAGACATTCGGAATTCACCCCTCCACTTT.

On this clone: Different DNA sequences within this sample yield the same CDR3. The J gene is TRBJ2-3, the V gene TRBV5-1; TRBD2 agrees at 7 bases. The trim removed 0 bases at V and 2 bases at J, leaving 3 bases unmatched. The V gene's germline CDR1 is SGHRS and CDR2 YFSETQ. The CDR3 covers 15 residues. The chain's CDR3 is CASSLGLADTDTQYF. The CDR3 DNA follows: TGCGCCAGCAGCTTGGGGCTAGCGGACACAGATACGCAGTATTTT.

With respect to this clone: Other DNA sequences in this sample translate to the same CDR3. The chain has TRBV19 and TRBJ1-2; 7 bases agree with TRBD1. Germline V gene sequence: CDR1 LNHDA, CDR2 SQIVND (reference sequence). V was pared by 3 bases and J by 4 bases, with 2 bases of the junction left unmatched. The CDR3 extends over 13 amino acids. The CDR3 sequence is CASSIGQVYGYTF. As DNA, the CDR3 is TGTGCCAGTAGTATTGGACAGGTCTATGGCTACACCTTC.

The rearrangement links TRBV6-5 to TRBJ1-3; no reliable D call. The germline gives CDR1 MNHEY, CDR2 SVGAGI. The CDR3 spans 15 residues. Deletions cut 2 bases from V and 0 bases from J, with 8 bases between. The CDR3: CASSYGQSSGNTIYF. Here the CDR3 DNA reads TGTGCCAGCAGTTACGGGCAGAGCTCTGGAAACACCATATATTTT.

This chain uses TRBV9 with TRBJ2-5; perhaps TRBD1 as D (6 bases). Germline V gives CDR1 SGDLS, CDR2 YYNGEE. The CDR3 covers 14 residues. Trimming pared 0 bases from V and 4 bases from J, leaving 10 bases between. CDR3: CASSVVPGVETQYF. The CDR3 region has the DNA TGTGCCAGCAGCGTAGTTCCAGGGGTAGAGACCCAGTACTTC.

This clone was observed a single time. The gene calls are TRBV5-1 and TRBJ2-7, with D maybe TRBD1 (6 bases). This CDR3 contains 14 residues. The V and J ends lost 4 bases and 7 bases respectively, with 18 bases between them. Germline V gives CDR1 SGHRS, CDR2 YFSETQ. CDR3 bases: TGCGCCAGCAGCCCCAGGGGTTGGTTGACGGAGCAGTACTTC. It specifies CASSPRGWLTEQYF. The variable domain in full, with the rest retrieved from reference TRBV5-1 and TRBJ2-7, is KAGVTQTPRYLIKTRGQQVTLSCSPISGHRSVSWYQQTPGQGLQFLFEYFSETQRNKGNFPGRFSGRQFSNSRSEMNVSTLELGDSALYLCASSPRGWLTEQYFGPGTRLTVT.

The V and J genes are TRBV6-1 and TRBJ1-2; D not certain. Trimming pared 2 bases from V and 13 bases from J, leaving 14 bases between. CDR3 length: 12 amino acids. Germline CDR1 and CDR2: MNHNS and SASEGT. The CDR3 DNA reads as TGTGCCAGCAGTGAATGGACTACTCATTGCACCTTC. Translated, it gives CASSEWTTHCTF.

The J gene is TRBJ2-5, the V gene TRBV18, with 7 bases fitting TRBD2. Germline lookup yields CDR1 KGHSH and CDR2 LQKENI. The CDR3 is 15 amino acids. V was clipped by 1 base and J by 4 bases; unmatched bases: 6. DNA for the CDR3: TGTGCCAGCTCACCACGGGCGGGAGTCCGAGAGACCCAGTACTTC. Protein: CASSPRAGVRETQYF.

The sample holds a few counts of this clone. The J gene is TRBJ2-3, the V gene TRBV7-3; 16 bases agree with TRBD2. The V segment lost 10 bases and the J segment 6 bases; nucleotides outside the gene matches: 7. The CDR3 has 15 residues. Germline CDR1 is SGHTA and CDR2 is FQGTGA. The CDR3 bases are TGTGCCACGGGACTAGCGGGAGGGCCGTCGGATACGCAGTATTTT. This translates into CATGLAGGPSDTQYF. The variable domain in full, completed from reference TRBV7-3 and TRBJ2-3, reads GAGVSQTPSNKVTEKGKYVELRCDPISGHTALYWYRQSLGQGPEFLIYFQGTGAADDSGLPNDRFFAVRPEGSVSTLKIQRTERGDSAVYLCATGLAGGPSDTQYFGPGTRLTVL.

The chain combines TRBV10-3 with TRBJ2-7; no clear D gene. Trimming removed 6 bases at V and 5 bases at J, with 11 bases between. CDR1 is ENHRY and CDR2 is SYGVKD in the germline V gene. The CDR3 has 12 residues. The CDR3, as DNA: TGTGCCATCAGCTTCGGAGAGGACGAGCAGTACTTC. This gives the protein CAISFGEDEQYF.

The chain has TRBV7-3 and TRBJ2-2; 8 nucleotides agree with TRBD2. The CDR3 has 15 amino acids. Unmatched junction bases numbered 6, after V lost 5 bases and J lost 4 bases. Germline V CDR1 and CDR2: SGHTA, FQGTGA. The DNA of the CDR3 is TGTGCCAGCAGCGGAATTAGCGGGGCCACCGGGGAGCTGTTTTTT. This gives the protein CASSGISGATGELFF.

The chain joins TRBV4-1 to TRBJ2-1, with 11 bases lining up with TRBD2. The J segment lost 10 bases and the V segment lost 10 bases, leaving 9 bases of the junction unmatched. There are 13 residues in the CDR3. Germline lookup yields CDR1 MGHRA and CDR2 YSYEKL. The CDR3 region has the DNA TGCGCCACTTATAGCGGGGGGGCCTCGGAGCAGTTCTTC. Encoded protein: CATYSGGASEQFF.

The chain joins TRBV3-1 (or the pseudogene TRBV3-2) to TRBJ2-6; tentatively, D is TRBD1 (6 bases). The V end lost 4 bases, the J end lost 1 base, and 17 bases lay between the germline ends. Germline CDR1 LGHDT, CDR2 YNNKEL (reference sequence). CDR3 length: 18 residues. CDR3 nucleotide sequence: TGTGCCAGCAGCCCCATGGGGGCCGCAGTTTCTGGGGCCAACGTCCTGACTTTC. Protein sequence: CASSPMGAAVSGANVLTF.

The chain links TRBV24-1 to TRBJ2-1; no clear D. The CDR3 length is 12 residues. V gave up 0 bases and J gave up 8 bases, with 4 bases separating them. The germline gives CDR1 KGHDR, CDR2 SFDVKD. The CDR3 loop reads CATSDLTDEQFF. The CDR3 DNA reads as TGTGCCACCAGTGATTTGACGGATGAGCAGTTCTTC.

This clone was seen only a few times. This rearrangement joins TRBV18 to TRBJ2-6; D ambiguous. This CDR3 has 19 residues. Trimming took 2 bases from V and 0 from J, leaving 17 bases between them. Germline-derived CDR1 and CDR2 are KGHSH and LQKENI. DNA of the CDR3: TGTGCCAGCTCACCAATCCTGGGCATTCATGACTCTGGGGCCAACGTCCTGACTTTC. Encoded protein: CASSPILGIHDSGANVLTF.

This rearrangement joins TRBV10-3 to TRBJ2-1, with a tentative D call TRBD1 (6 bases). Germline CDR1 is ENHRY and CDR2 is SYGVKD. The CDR3 totals 13 residues. V was clipped by 10 bases and J by 0 bases, with 10 bases between them. In nucleotides, the CDR3 is TGTGCCACTGGACAGAGCTCCTACAATGAGCAGTTCTTC. Its protein product is CATGQSSYNEQFF.

This clone occurred a few times. The chain carries TRBV7-9 and TRBJ2-1, with D uncertain. The germline V gene has CDR1 SEHNR and CDR2 FQNEAQ (reference sequence). This CDR3 comprises 14 residues. The V end lost 3 bases, the J end lost 6 bases, and 12 bases lay between the germline ends. The CDR3 loop reads CASSLRVTGNEQFF. The CDR3, as DNA: TGTGCCAGCAGCTTGCGCGTGACTGGCAATGAGCAGTTCTTC. The entire variable domain, with the rest obtained from reference TRBV7-9 and TRBJ2-1, is as follows: DTGVSQNPRHKITKRGQNVTFRCDPISEHNRLYWYRQTLGQGPEFLTYFQNEAQLEKSRLLSDRFSAERPKGSFSTLEIQRTEQGDSAMYLCASSLRVTGNEQFFGPGTRLTVL.

The rearrangement uses TRBV5-1 and TRBJ2-2; D is perhaps TRBD1 (6 bases). The V end lost 4 bases, the J end lost 4 bases, and 17 bases lay between the germline ends. The CDR3 runs 16 residues. Germline assignment: CDR1 SGHRS and CDR2 YFSETQ. The chain's CDR3 is CASSGTSDRSTGELFF. Here the CDR3 DNA reads TGCGCCAGCAGCGGGACCTCTGACAGGTCCACCGGGGAGCTGTTTTTT. Full variable domain (rest looked up from reference TRBV5-1 and TRBJ2-2): KAGVTQTPRYLIKTRGQQVTLSCSPISGHRSVSWYQQTPGQGLQFLFEYFSETQRNKGNFPGRFSGRQFSNSRSEMNVSTLELGDSALYLCASSGTSDRSTGELFFGEGSRLTVL.

This chain uses TRBV5-1 with TRBJ1-1; D gene unclear. V was shortened by 4 bases and J by 4 bases, with 17 bases between the two germline ends. CDR1 and CDR2 from the germline V gene are SGHRS and YFSETQ. The CDR3 covers 15 residues. CDR3 DNA sequence: TGCGCCAGCAGCCCGGCGAGGGCGGTAGGCACTGAAGCTTTCTTT. Amino acids: CASSPARAVGTEAFF.

The V and J genes are TRBV4-1 and TRBJ2-2, with D possibly being TRBD2 (6 bases). The CDR3 has 16 residues. V gave up 4 bases and J gave up 1 base, with 13 bases separating them. The V gene's germline CDR1 is MGHRA and CDR2 YSYEKL. This CDR3 is CASSRNGGLNTGELFF. CDR3 sequence (DNA): TGCGCCAGCAGCCGCAACGGGGGACTGAACACCGGGGAGCTGTTTTTT.

V and J are TRBV3-1 (or the pseudogene TRBV3-2) and TRBJ1-5; D gene unclear. V dropped 3 bases and J dropped 7 bases, with 13 bases sitting between them. The CDR3 extends over 14 amino acids. The germline V gene has CDR1 LGHDT and CDR2 YNNKEL (reference sequence). The CDR3 DNA follows: TGTGCCAGCAGCCATCAAGGGTCGGGGCAGCCCCAGCATTTT. Amino acids: CASSHQGSGQPQHF.

In this sample, this clone turned up once. V gene TRBV28 combines with J gene TRBJ2-7; 11 bases map to TRBD2. Trimming removed 3 bases from V and 3 bases from J; junction bases left unmatched: 4. Germline CDR1 is MDHEN and CDR2 is SYDVKM. The CDR3 is made up of 15 amino acids. Written as DNA, the CDR3 is TGTGCCAGCAGTTTCGAGACTAGCGGGATCTACGAGCAGTACTTC. Translating it yields CASSFETSGIYEQYF.

The CDR3 loop reads CSVEEEASGYNEQFF. The CDR3 region has the DNA TGCAGCGTTGAAGAAGAGGCTAGCGGCTACAATGAGCAGTTCTTC. V gene TRBV29-1 combines with J gene TRBJ2-1, with 7 bases lining up with TRBD2. The junction had 5 bases not matched to a gene; V was cut back by 0 bases and J by 3 bases. Germline V gene data show CDR1 as SQVTM and CDR2 as ANQGSEA. The CDR3 runs to 15 residues.

V is TRBV12-3 or TRBV12-4 and J is TRBJ2-1; D is ambiguous. Trimming pared 6 bases from V and 7 bases from J, leaving 10 bases between. The CDR3 totals 12 residues. The CDR3 nucleotides read TGTGCCAGCAGAAATGACGGGAATGAGCAGTTCTTC. Encoded protein: CASRNDGNEQFF.

V and J are TRBV3-1 (or the pseudogene TRBV3-2) and TRBJ2-5; the match to TRBD2 covers 7 bases. J was trimmed by 11 bases and V by 1 base; bases with no gene match: 7. Germline CDR1 LGHDT, CDR2 YNNKEL (reference sequence). The CDR3 loop spans 13 amino acids. CDR3 amino acids: CASSQATTSAQYF. The CDR3 DNA reads as TGTGCCAGCAGCCAAGCAACAACTAGCGCGCAGTACTTC.